What follows are 13 T cell receptor beta chains derived from one specimen sequenced in a study of T cell responses to AZD1222 COVID-19 vaccine. Data came from immunoSEQ multiplex PCR; TCRdb stores just in-frame clones and leaves some out. The data contain about 100,000 clones, about 90% of them singletons. The sequences come from peripheral blood, collected on day 0 of MenACWY control vaccination. These receptors came from an adult in good health.

In this sample, this clone turned up once. This rearrangement joins TRBV7-2 to TRBJ1-2; 7 bases fit TRBD1. Germline CDR1 reads SGHTA; CDR2 reads FQGNSA. The CDR3 runs 14 residues. The J segment lost 3 bases and the V segment lost 5 bases, leaving 6 bases of the junction unmatched. CDR3 in amino acids: CASSPGQVHYGYTF. CDR3 DNA: TGTGCCAGCAGCCCCGGACAGGTCCACTATGGCTACACCTTC.

The chain employs TRBV6-5 and TRBJ2-5; 10 nucleotides match TRBD1. The length of the CDR3 is 15 residues. With V trimmed by 2 bases and J by 5 bases, 5 bases remained unmatched. Germline V gives CDR1 MNHEY, CDR2 SVGAGI. The DNA for the CDR3 is TGTGCCAGCAGTTACGCGACAGGGGGCGAGGAGACCCAGTACTTC. It yields the protein CASSYATGGEETQYF.

The chain combines TRBV27 with TRBJ2-5; perhaps D is TRBD1 or TRBD2 (5 bases each). The CDR3 extends over 19 amino acids. V lost 0 bases and J 0 bases, leaving 20 bases between the germline ends. The V gene's germline CDR1 is MNHEY and CDR2 SMNVEV (reference sequence). The CDR3 protein is CASSLSGLGADGYQETQYF. The CDR3 DNA reads as TGTGCCAGCAGTTTATCGGGGCTGGGAGCGGATGGGTACCAAGAGACCCAGTACTTC.

V is TRBV7-2 and J is TRBJ1-1, with unresolved D. The CDR3 spans 14 residues. Germline CDR1 SGHTA, CDR2 FQGNSA. V lost 2 bases, J lost 4 bases, and 11 bases lay in between. CDR3 nucleotide sequence: TGTGCCAGCAGCTTACTGGGATCAAGCACTGAAGCTTTCTTT. Its protein product is CASSLLGSSTEAFF.

The chain joins TRBV5-1 to TRBJ1-2, with TRBD1 matching over 7 bases. Germline values: CDR1 SGHRS, CDR2 YFSETQ. Losses at the gene ends were 4 bases for V and 8 bases for J; bases not matched to a gene: 11. The CDR3 sequence is 14 residues long. In DNA form, the CDR3 reads TGCGCCAGCAGCGTCGGACAGGTAACGGGCGGCTACACCTTC. Its translation is CASSVGQVTGGYTF.

Here the CDR3 DNA reads TGTGCCAGCTCCCACGGACAGGGGGCCGAGGAGCAGTACTTC. This gives the protein CASSHGQGAEEQYF. This chain uses TRBV18 with TRBJ2-7, with TRBD1 matching 11 bases. After removal of 6 bases from V and 7 bases from J, the junction contained 8 bases not matched to a gene. Germline V CDR1 and CDR2: KGHSH, LQKENI. This CDR3 comprises 14 residues.

CDR3 region: CAWSVWGGTADTQYF. DNA of the CDR3: TGTGCCTGGAGTGTATGGGGTGGTACGGCAGATACGCAGTATTTT. The gene calls are TRBV30 and TRBJ2-3; D gene unclear. Germline values: CDR1 GTSNPN, CDR2 SVGIG (reference sequence). The CDR3 is 15 residues long. Trimming left V 0 bases short and J 4 bases short, with 14 bases between.

The J gene is TRBJ1-1, the V gene TRBV13, with a weak D call TRBD1 (5 bases). Deletions cut 1 base from V and 4 bases from J, with 7 bases between. The CDR3 extends over 13 amino acids. CDR1 and CDR2 (germline): PRHDT, FYEKMQ (reference sequence). Here the CDR3 reads CASSLAGGTEAFF. Here the CDR3 DNA reads TGTGCCAGCAGCTTAGCCGGGGGCACTGAAGCTTTCTTT. Combining the CDR3 with reference TRBV13 and TRBJ1-1 gives the whole variable domain AAGVIQSPRHLIKEKRETATLKCYPIPRHDTVYWYQQGPGQDPQFLISFYEKMQSDKGSIPDRFSAQQFSDYHSELNMSSLELGDSALYFCASSLAGGTEAFFGQGTRLTVV.

The DNA for the CDR3 is TGTGCCAGCAGCCAAGATTGGGGGGGCACGTGGAATGAGCAGTTCTTC. This encodes CASSQDWGGTWNEQFF. The chain couples TRBV3-1 (or the pseudogene TRBV3-2) to TRBJ2-1, with TRBD2 as a possible D gene (7 bases). The CDR3 sequence is 16 residues long. With 0 bases removed from V and 7 bases from J, the gap between germline ends came to 16 bases. The germline CDR1 and CDR2 sequences are LGHDT and YNNKEL (reference sequence).

The rearrangement joins TRBV9 to TRBJ2-3, with TRBD2 identical over 7 bases. Germline V gene lookup returns CDR1 SGDLS and CDR2 YYNGEE. With 1 base clipped from V and 0 bases from J, the junction kept 5 bases outside the gene matches. The CDR3 length is 16 residues. The CDR3 sequence is CASSVSSGKSTDTQYF. DNA of the CDR3: TGTGCCAGCAGCGTATCAAGCGGGAAAAGCACAGATACGCAGTATTTT.

The CDR3 reads CASSRRWGYPYNEQFF. CDR3 DNA: TGTGCCAGCAGCCGGCGATGGGGATACCCCTACAATGAGCAGTTCTTC. The V call is TRBV7-8, the J call TRBJ2-1; no clear D gene. With 5 bases removed from V and 2 bases from J, the gap between germline ends came to 16 bases. The CDR3 runs to 16 residues. From germline, CDR1 is SGHVS and CDR2 FQNEAQ.

The chain combines TRBV28 with TRBJ1-3; TRBD1 matches 7 bases. Germline lookup yields CDR1 MDHEN and CDR2 SYDVKM. V lost 2 bases, J lost 2 bases, and 3 bases stayed unmatched. The CDR3 consists of 15 residues. In nucleotides, the CDR3 is TGTGCCAGCAGTTTAAAGGGGGCTACTGGAAACACCATATATTTT. It translates to CASSLKGATGNTIYF.

The chain combines TRBV20-1 with TRBJ2-3; 9 bases match TRBD2. Looked up from germline, CDR1 is DFQATT and CDR2 is SNEGSKA (reference sequence). The CDR3 consists of 14 residues. With 3 bases clipped from V and 4 bases from J, the junction kept 5 bases outside the gene matches. CDR3 amino acids: CSASRKREADTQYF. CDR3 DNA sequence: TGCAGTGCTAGTAGGAAGCGGGAGGCAGATACGCAGTATTTT.